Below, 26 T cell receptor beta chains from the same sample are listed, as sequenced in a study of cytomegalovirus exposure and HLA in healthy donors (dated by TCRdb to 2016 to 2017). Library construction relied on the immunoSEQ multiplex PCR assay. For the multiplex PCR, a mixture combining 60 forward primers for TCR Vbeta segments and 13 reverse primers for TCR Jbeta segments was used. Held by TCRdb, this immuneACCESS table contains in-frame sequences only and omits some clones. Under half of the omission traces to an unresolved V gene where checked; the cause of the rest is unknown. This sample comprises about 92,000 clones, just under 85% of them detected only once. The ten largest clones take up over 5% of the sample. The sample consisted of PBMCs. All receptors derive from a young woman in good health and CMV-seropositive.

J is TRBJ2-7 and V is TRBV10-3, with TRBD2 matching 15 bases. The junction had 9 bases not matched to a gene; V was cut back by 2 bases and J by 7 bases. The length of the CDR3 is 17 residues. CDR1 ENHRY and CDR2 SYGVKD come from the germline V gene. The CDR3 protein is CAISEGRTSGRAPEQYF. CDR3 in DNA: TGTGCCATCAGTGAGGGGAGGACTAGCGGGAGGGCCCCTGAGCAGTACTTC.

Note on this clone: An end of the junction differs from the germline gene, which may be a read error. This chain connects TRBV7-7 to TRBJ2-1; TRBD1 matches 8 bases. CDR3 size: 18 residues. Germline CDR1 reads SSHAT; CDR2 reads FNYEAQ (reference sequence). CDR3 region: CASSLEADSGQGLNEQFF. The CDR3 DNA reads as TGTGCTAGCAGCTTAGAAGCGGATTCAGGACAGGGACTCAATGAGCAGTTCTTC.

This CDR3 is CASSPPLGGKDTEAFF. Here the CDR3 DNA reads TGTGCCAGCAGCCCCCCGTTGGGAGGTAAGGACACTGAAGCTTTCTTT. The genes are TRBV7-9 and TRBJ1-1; D gene ambiguous. CDR1 and CDR2 (germline): SEHNR, FQNEAQ (reference sequence). This CDR3 is 16 amino acids long. V was trimmed by 5 bases and J by 3 bases, leaving 19 bases between them.

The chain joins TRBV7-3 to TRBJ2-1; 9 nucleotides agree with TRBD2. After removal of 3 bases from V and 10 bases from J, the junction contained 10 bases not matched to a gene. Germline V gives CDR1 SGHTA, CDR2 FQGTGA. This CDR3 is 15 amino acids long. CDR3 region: CASSFYSGGSGEQFF. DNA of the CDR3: TGTGCCAGCAGCTTCTATAGCGGGGGTTCGGGGGAGCAGTTCTTC. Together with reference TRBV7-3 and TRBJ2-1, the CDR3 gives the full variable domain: GAGVSQTPSNKVTEKGKYVELRCDPISGHTALYWYRQSLGQGPEFLIYFQGTGAADDSGLPNDRFFAVRPEGSVSTLKIQRTERGDSAVYLCASSFYSGGSGEQFFGPGTRLTVL.

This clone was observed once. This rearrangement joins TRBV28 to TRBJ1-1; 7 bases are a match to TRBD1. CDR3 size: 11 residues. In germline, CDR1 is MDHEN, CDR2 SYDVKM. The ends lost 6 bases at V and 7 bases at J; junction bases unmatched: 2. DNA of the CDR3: TGTGCCAGCAGGACAGGGATTGAAGCTTTCTTT. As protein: CASRTGIEAFF.

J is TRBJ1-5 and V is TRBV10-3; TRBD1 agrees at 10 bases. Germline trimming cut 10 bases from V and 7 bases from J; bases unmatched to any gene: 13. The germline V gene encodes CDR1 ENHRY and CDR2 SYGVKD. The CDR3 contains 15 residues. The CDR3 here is CATAPGQGISQPQHF. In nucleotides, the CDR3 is TGTGCCACCGCCCCGGGACAGGGGATTTCACAGCCCCAGCATTTT.

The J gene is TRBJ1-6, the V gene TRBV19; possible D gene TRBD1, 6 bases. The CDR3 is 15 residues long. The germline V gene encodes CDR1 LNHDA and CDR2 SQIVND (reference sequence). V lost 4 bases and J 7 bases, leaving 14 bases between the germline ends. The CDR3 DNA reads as TGTGCCAGTAGTACTCAGGGGATAGGAAATTCACCCCTCCACTTT. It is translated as CASSTQGIGNSPLHF.

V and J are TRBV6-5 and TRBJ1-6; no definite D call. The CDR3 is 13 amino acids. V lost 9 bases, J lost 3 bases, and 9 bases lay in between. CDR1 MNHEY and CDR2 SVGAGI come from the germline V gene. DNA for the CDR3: TGTGCCAGTCGTCAGTTCTATAATTCACCCCTCCACTTT. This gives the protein CASRQFYNSPLHF.

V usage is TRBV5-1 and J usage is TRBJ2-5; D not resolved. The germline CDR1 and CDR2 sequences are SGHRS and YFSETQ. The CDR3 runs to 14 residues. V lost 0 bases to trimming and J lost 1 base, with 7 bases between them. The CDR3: CASSLDPVQETQYF. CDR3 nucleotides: TGCGCCAGCAGCTTGGATCCAGTCCAAGAGACCCAGTACTTC.

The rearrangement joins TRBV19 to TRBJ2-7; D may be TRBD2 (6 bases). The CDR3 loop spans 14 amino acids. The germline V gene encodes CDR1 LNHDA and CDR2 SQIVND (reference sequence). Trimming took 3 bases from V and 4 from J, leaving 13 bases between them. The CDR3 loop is CASSIVAGTYEQYF. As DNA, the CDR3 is TGTGCCAGTAGTATCGTTGCGGGAACGTACGAGCAGTACTTC.

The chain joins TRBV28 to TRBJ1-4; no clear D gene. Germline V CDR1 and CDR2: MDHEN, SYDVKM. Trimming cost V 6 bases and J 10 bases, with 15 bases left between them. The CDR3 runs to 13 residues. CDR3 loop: CASSPPGRRKLFF. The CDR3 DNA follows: TGTGCCAGCAGCCCCCCCGGGAGGAGAAAACTGTTTTTT.

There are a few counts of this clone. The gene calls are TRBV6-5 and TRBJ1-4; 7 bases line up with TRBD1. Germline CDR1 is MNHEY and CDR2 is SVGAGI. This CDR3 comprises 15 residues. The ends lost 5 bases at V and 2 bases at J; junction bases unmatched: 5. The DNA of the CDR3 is TGTGCCAGCAGTGTAACAGGGGCCACTAATGAAAAACTGTTTTTT. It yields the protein CASSVTGATNEKLFF.

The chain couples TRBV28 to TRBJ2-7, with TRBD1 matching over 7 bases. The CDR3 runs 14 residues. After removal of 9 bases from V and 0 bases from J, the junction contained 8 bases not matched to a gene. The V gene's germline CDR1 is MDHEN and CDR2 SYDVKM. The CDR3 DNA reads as TGTGCCAGTGAGGGGACAGTCTACTCCTACGAGCAGTACTTC. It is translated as CASEGTVYSYEQYF.

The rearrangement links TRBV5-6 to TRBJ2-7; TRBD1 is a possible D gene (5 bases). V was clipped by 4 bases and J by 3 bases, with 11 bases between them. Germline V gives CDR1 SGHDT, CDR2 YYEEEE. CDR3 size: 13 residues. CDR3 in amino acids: CASSPGRHYEQYF. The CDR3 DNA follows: TGTGCCAGCAGCCCAGGGCGGCACTACGAGCAGTACTTC.

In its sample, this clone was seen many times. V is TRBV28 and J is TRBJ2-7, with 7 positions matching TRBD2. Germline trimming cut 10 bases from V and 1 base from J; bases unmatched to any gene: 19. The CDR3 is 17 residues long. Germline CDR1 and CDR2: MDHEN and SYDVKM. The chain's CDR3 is CATFPYRVAGSSYEQYF. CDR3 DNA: TGTGCCACCTTTCCCTATCGGGTAGCGGGTTCTTCCTACGAGCAGTACTTC.

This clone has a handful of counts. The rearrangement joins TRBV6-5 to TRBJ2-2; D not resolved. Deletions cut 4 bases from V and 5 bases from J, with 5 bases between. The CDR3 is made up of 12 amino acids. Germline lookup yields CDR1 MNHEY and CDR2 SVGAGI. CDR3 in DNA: TGTGCCAGCAGTTTTGCGACCGGGGAGCTGTTTTTT. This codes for CASSFATGELFF.

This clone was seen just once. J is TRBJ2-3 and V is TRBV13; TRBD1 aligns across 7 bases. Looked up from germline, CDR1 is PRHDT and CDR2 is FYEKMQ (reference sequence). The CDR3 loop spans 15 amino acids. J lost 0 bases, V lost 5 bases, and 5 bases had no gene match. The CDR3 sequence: CASSGSDRSTDTQYF. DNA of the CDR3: TGTGCCAGCAGCGGATCGGACAGGAGCACAGATACGCAGTATTTT.

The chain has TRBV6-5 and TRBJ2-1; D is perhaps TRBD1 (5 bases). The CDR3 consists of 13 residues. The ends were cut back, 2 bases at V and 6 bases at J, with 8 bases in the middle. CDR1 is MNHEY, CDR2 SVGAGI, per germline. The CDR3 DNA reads TGTGCCAGCAGTTACGGGGCCCGCAATGAGCAGTTCTTC. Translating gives CASSYGARNEQFF.

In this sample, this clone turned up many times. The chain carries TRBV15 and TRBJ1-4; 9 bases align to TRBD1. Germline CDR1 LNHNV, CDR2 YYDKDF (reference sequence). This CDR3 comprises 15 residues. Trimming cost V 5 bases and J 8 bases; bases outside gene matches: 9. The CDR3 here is CATSGTGGIWEKLFF. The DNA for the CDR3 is TGTGCCACCAGCGGAACAGGGGGCATTTGGGAAAAACTGTTTTTT. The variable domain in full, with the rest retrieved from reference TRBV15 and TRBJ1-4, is DAMVIQNPRYQVTQFGKPVTLSCSQTLNHNVMYWYQQKSSQAPKLLFHYYDKDFNNEADTPDNFQSRRPNTSFCFLDIRSPGLGDTAMYLCATSGTGGIWEKLFFGSGTQLSVL.

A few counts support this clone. DNA for the CDR3: TGTGCCAGCAGCCAACTACTAGCGGACAGAGATACGCAGTATTTT. Its protein product is CASSQLLADRDTQYF. J is TRBJ2-3 and V is TRBV6-1; 8 bases agree with TRBD2. This CDR3 spans 15 amino acids. Trimming cost V 6 bases and J 5 bases; bases outside gene matches: 10. Per germline, CDR1 MNHNS and CDR2 SASEGT.

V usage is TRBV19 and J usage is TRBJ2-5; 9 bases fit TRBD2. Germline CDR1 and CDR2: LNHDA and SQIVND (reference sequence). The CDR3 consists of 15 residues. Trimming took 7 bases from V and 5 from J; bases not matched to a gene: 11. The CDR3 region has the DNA TGTGCCAGTAAGCCGGTTAGCGGGGGCGTGGAGACCCAGTACTTC. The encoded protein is CASKPVSGGVETQYF.

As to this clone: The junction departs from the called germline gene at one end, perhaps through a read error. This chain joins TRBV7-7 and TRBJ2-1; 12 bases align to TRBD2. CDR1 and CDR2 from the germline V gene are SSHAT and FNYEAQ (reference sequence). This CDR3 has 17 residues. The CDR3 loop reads CASSLDLTSGSGGEQFF. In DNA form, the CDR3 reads TGTGCTAGCAGCTTAGATTTGACTAGCGGGAGCGGAGGTGAGCAGTTCTTC.

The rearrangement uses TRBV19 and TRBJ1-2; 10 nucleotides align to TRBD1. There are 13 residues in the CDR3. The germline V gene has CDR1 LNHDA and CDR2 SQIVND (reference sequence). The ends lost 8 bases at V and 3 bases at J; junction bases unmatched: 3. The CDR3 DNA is TGTGCCAGTTTGGGACAGGGGTACTATGGCTACACCTTC. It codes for CASLGQGYYGYTF.

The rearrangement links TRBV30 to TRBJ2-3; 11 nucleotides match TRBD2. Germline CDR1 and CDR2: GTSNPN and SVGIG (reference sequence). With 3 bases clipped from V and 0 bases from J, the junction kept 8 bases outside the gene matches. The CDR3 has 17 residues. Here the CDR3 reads CAWSLGGTSGSTDTQYF. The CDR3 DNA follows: TGTGCCTGGAGCCTTGGAGGGACTAGCGGTAGCACAGATACGCAGTATTTT.

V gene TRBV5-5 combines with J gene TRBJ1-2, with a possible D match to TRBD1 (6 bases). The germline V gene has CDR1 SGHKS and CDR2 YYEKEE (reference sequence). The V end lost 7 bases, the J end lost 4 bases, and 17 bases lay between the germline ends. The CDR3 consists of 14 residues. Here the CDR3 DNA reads TGTGCCAGCCACTTGGGGGCAGACCCCTATGGCTACACCTTC. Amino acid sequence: CASHLGADPYGYTF.

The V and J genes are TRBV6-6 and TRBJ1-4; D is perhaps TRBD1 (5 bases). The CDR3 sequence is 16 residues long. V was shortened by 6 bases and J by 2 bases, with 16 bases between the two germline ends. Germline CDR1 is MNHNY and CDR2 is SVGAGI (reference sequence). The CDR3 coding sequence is TGTGCCAGCAGCCGGGCCGACGGGGGGACTAATGAAAAACTGTTTTTT. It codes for CASSRADGGTNEKLFF.